This T cell receptor beta chain was captured by sequencing in a study of shared clonotypes between healthy human individuals. Germline CDR1 reads SNHLY; CDR2 reads FYNNEI. The ends were cut back, 5 bases at V and 7 bases at J, with 23 bases in the middle. This CDR3 contains 16 residues. Original data processing: Junction-only immunoSEQ data arrived without quality scores, meaning filtering differed. Repertoires were generated with immunoSEQ multiplex PCR, while TCRdb's copy carries only in-frame clones and drops some. Clonal size and the V and J genes are those of that table, whereas D and trimming came from the DNA. Of roughly 2,300,000 clones in the sample, about 90% were seen once.

Material: naive CD4+ T cells from PBMCs. Regarding subset: CD45RA+ positively selected. The chain uses TRBV2 and TRBJ1-1; maybe TRBD1 (5 bases). The source is a man between 18 and 29 years old in good health. Some clones in this sample may be carry-over from other donors' samples. DNA for the CDR3: TGTGCCAGCAGTTCCCAGGGAGTGAGTGCAACGGTTGAAGCTTTCTTT. This encodes CASSSQGVSATVEAFF.